The clone carrying this T cell receptor (beta chain) has a handful of counts. V lost 4 bases to trimming and J lost 1 base, with 10 bases between them. Germline-derived CDR1 and CDR2 are MDHEN and SYDVKM. The CDR3 runs to 14 residues. These data originate in a study of shared clonotypes between healthy human individuals. Study details: Three plates were used per donor for CD4 naive, three for CD4 memory, two for CD8 naive and one for CD8 memory.

Each sorted subset replicate got 200 ng genomic DNA, about 33,000 genomes. Per the original methods: ImmunoSEQ junction-only sequences lacked quality scores, so their filtering differed. The data were produced by immunoSEQ multiplex PCR, yet TCRdb's version contains in-frame clones alone and is incomplete. That table gives V, J and clone size, and the DNA gave D and trimming. The data show around 2.5 million clones, 90% to 95% seen once. The chain recombines TRBV28 with TRBJ1-1; D uncertain. Sequencing input: naive CD4+ T cells from PBMCs. Specified subset: CD45RA+ positively selected. This clonotype was obtained from a man between 18 and 29 years old in good health. Some clones in this sample may be carry-over from other donors' samples. DNA for the CDR3: TGTGCCAGCAGTTCACGTACACGGAACACTGAAGCTTTCTTT. The encoded protein is CASSSRTRNTEAFF.